This T cell receptor (beta chain) was identified in a study of blood T cells in healthy people across ages. RNA extraction gave at least 5 micrograms of total RNA per sample. As for this clonotype: Its matching antigen is unknown.

A second PCR of roughly 6 to 12 cycles used a sample-barcoded 5' primer and a J-beta primer mix. TCRdb re-called the 5' RACE reads with MiXCR, one entry per CDR3 protein. The data contain 1.8 million or so distinct CDR3 sequences, about two fifths of them singletons. Study observations and caveats: Correlation between TCR beta diversity and naive T cell percentage was strong. Older age went with lower TCR beta diversity per million T cells, in a roughly linear way. Both naive CD4+ cell counts and diversity were greater in long-lived donors than in aged donors.

The sequenced material came from blood. The TCR was taken from a human donor in good health.

The CDR3 sequence: CASSSWTAQDYGYTF. The CDR3 nucleotides read TGTGCCAGCAGTTCCTGGACTGCGCAAGATTATGGCTACACCTTC. The chain couples TRBV27 to TRBJ1-2, with D hard to call. V was cut by 4 bases and J by 5 bases, with 17 bases left in between. The CDR3 loop spans 15 amino acids. From germline, CDR1 is MNHEY and CDR2 SMNVEV (reference sequence).